A single sample is the source of the 30 T cell receptor beta chains below, sequenced in a study of CD8 T cells in Susac syndrome. Random hexamers primed reverse transcription of roughly 0.45 to 1 ug RNA. TCRdb reprocessed the immunoSEQ multiplex PCR reads with MiXCR, giving one entry per CDR3 protein. Of roughly 80,000 distinct CDR3 sequences listed, just over 90% are singletons. The sample taken for sequencing was CD4+ T cells from PBMCs. The receptors come from a human donor with Susac syndrome.

The gene calls are TRBV28 and TRBJ2-1; tentatively, D is TRBD2 (5 bases). Germline CDR1 and CDR2: MDHEN and SYDVKM. This CDR3 contains 14 residues. Between the trimmed V and J ends, which lost 7 bases and 3 bases, there was a span of 13 bases. CDR3 residues: CASTRSGIYNEQFF. CDR3 DNA sequence: TGTGCCAGCACTAGGTCGGGGATCTACAATGAGCAGTTCTTC.

The chain couples TRBV12-3 or TRBV12-4 to TRBJ2-4; D is perhaps TRBD2 (5 bases). CDR3 length equals 14 residues. V lost 4 bases and J 7 bases, leaving 14 bases between the germline ends. The CDR3 loop is CASSYPGVVNIQYF. The CDR3 DNA reads TGTGCCAGCAGTTACCCCGGGGTAGTGAACATTCAGTACTTC.

The CDR3 spells CSAKTGGADYGYTF. The CDR3 DNA is TGCAGTGCTAAAACAGGGGGCGCAGACTATGGCTACACCTTC. The rearrangement uses TRBV20-1 and TRBJ1-2; 9 bases map to TRBD1. J gave up 3 bases and V 4 bases, and 6 bases lay outside the gene matches. The CDR3 extends over 14 amino acids. Germline CDR1 is DFQATT and CDR2 is SNEGSKA (reference sequence).

The chain couples TRBV20-1 to TRBJ1-6; no reliable D call. Trimming took off 0 bases at V and 4 bases at J, with 7 bases between the two ends. Germline loops: CDR1 DFQATT, CDR2 SNEGSKA (reference sequence). The CDR3 length is 14 residues. DNA of the CDR3: TGCAGTGCTAGAGATATGGAATATAATTCACCCCTCCACTTT. Amino acids: CSARDMEYNSPLHF.

For the CDR3, the DNA is TGTGCCAGCGGGGAGACCCAGTACTTC. This translates into CASGETQYF. The chain uses TRBV7-2 and TRBJ2-5, with no clear D. Trimming stripped 8 bases from V and 5 bases from J, with 3 bases between. The CDR3 has 9 amino acids. Germline values: CDR1 SGHTA, CDR2 FQGNSA. Full variable domain (outside the CDR3, taken from reference TRBV7-2 and TRBJ2-5): GAGVSQSPSNKVTEKGKDVELRCDPISGHTALYWYRQSLGQGLEFLIYFQGNSAPDKSGLPSDRFSAERTGGSVSTLTIQRTQQEDSAVYLCASGETQYFGPGTRLLVL.

The chain recombines TRBV14 with TRBJ2-2; the D is unclear. The length of the CDR3 is 13 residues. Per the germline V gene, CDR1 is SGHDN and CDR2 is FVKESK. Trimming left V 3 bases short and J 7 bases short, with 9 bases between. The CDR3 loop reads CASSQFNRGELFF. The CDR3 nucleotides are TGTGCCAGCAGCCAGTTTAACCGCGGGGAGCTGTTTTTT.

The chain uses TRBV28 and TRBJ2-7; the D is unclear. The germline gives CDR1 MDHEN, CDR2 SYDVKM. Trimming shortened V by 6 bases and J by 2 bases, and 14 bases separated the two germline ends. There are 14 residues in the CDR3. As DNA, the CDR3 is TGTGCCAGCAGGCAGCCGCCGGGCACCTACGAGCAGTACTTC. This translates into CASRQPPGTYEQYF.

The chain carries TRBV1 and TRBJ1-5; TRBD1 is the table's D call and was not checked against the DNA. TRBV1 is a documented pseudogene. The CDR3 is 18 amino acids. This CDR3 reads CTSSQTHHGTEGNQPQHF. In DNA, the CDR3 is TGCACCAGCAGCCAAACCCATCATGGGACAGAGGGCAATCAGCCCCAGCATTTT.

The chain is built from TRBV7-9 and TRBJ1-1; D may be TRBD1 (5 bases). The CDR3 extends over 15 amino acids. The V gene lost 5 bases and the J gene lost 4 bases, with 17 bases spanning the gap. Germline V CDR1 and CDR2: SEHNR, FQNEAQ (reference sequence). In nucleotides, the CDR3 is TGTGCCAGCAGCCAACTAAAACCGGGGGGCACTGAAGCTTTCTTT. This encodes CASSQLKPGGTEAFF.

The rearrangement uses TRBV20-1 and TRBJ2-1; TRBD2 might be the D (6 bases). Deletions cut 7 bases from V and 8 bases from J, with 18 bases between. Germline CDR1 and CDR2: DFQATT and SNEGSKA (reference sequence). This CDR3 has 13 residues. The CDR3 DNA sequence: TGCAGTGTAAATGGGAGGATTAGGGATGAGCAGTTCTTC. Encoded protein: CSVNGRIRDEQFF.

This chain uses TRBV7-2 with TRBJ1-1, with TRBD1 matching 7 bases. The CDR3 is made up of 15 amino acids. The ends lost 0 bases at V and 1 base at J; junction bases unmatched: 2. Germline V gene sequence: CDR1 SGHTA, CDR2 FQGNSA. The CDR3 here is CASSLAAGGNTEAFF. CDR3 bases: TGTGCCAGCAGCTTAGCAGCAGGGGGGAACACTGAAGCTTTCTTT.

V usage is TRBV5-6 and J usage is TRBJ2-3; D is perhaps TRBD1 (6 bases). V was cut by 4 bases and J by 2 bases, with 11 bases left in between. CDR1 and CDR2 (germline): SGHDT, YYEEEE. CDR3 length equals 14 residues. The DNA of the CDR3 is TGTGCCAGCAGCCAGGACAGCCCCACAGATACGCAGTATTTT. This translates into CASSQDSPTDTQYF.

This clonotype has a single count. This rearrangement joins TRBV5-1 to TRBJ1-5; tentative D call: TRBD1 (5 bases). The length of the CDR3 is 14 residues. CDR1 and CDR2 (germline): SGHRS, YFSETQ. V was cut by 0 bases and J by 11 bases, with 15 bases left in between. The CDR3 DNA reads as TGCGCCAGCAGCTTGGAGGGGTCCCCGGGGGCCCAGCATTTT. Translated: CASSLEGSPGAQHF.

The genes are TRBV5-4 and TRBJ2-7; 8 bases are a match to TRBD1. The CDR3 covers 14 residues. Germline trimming cut 4 bases from V and 7 bases from J; bases unmatched to any gene: 10. Germline CDR1 reads SGHNT; CDR2 reads YYREEE (reference sequence). CDR3 bases: TGTGCCAGCAGCCCAGCCGGACAGGGCGGTGAGCAGTACTTC. Its translation is CASSPAGQGGEQYF.

This rearrangement joins TRBV6-5 to TRBJ2-3; D unclear. This CDR3 spans 14 amino acids. V was pared by 4 bases and J by 2 bases, with 10 bases between. CDR1 and CDR2 from the germline V gene are MNHEY and SVGAGI. In DNA form, the CDR3 reads TGTGCCAGCAGTTTACTCCTAAACACAGATACGCAGTATTTT. It encodes CASSLLLNTDTQYF.

This chain uses TRBV6-2 or TRBV6-3 with TRBJ2-7; TRBD2 matches 12 bases. The germline CDR1 and CDR2 sequences are MNHEY and SVGEGT. This CDR3 comprises 15 residues. V lost 6 bases, J lost 2 bases, and 5 bases stayed unmatched. Here the CDR3 reads CASRPSGRGTYEQYF. In nucleotides, the CDR3 is TGTGCCAGCAGACCTAGCGGGAGGGGGACCTACGAGCAGTACTTC.

In this sample, this clonotype turned up once. V gene TRBV6-5 combines with J gene TRBJ1-2; D may be TRBD1 (5 bases). This CDR3 region has 12 residues. Germline lookup yields CDR1 MNHEY and CDR2 SVGAGI. Trimming took off 8 bases at V and 2 bases at J, with 9 bases between the two ends. The CDR3: CASRWGNYGYTF. CDR3 sequence (DNA): TGTGCCAGCCGGTGGGGGAACTATGGCTACACCTTC.

V is TRBV6-5 and J is TRBJ2-3; D might be TRBD1 or TRBD2, each matching 5 bases. Trimming removed 1 base at V and 0 bases at J, with 8 bases between. This CDR3 spans 15 amino acids. The germline gives CDR1 MNHEY, CDR2 SVGAGI. This chain's CDR3 is CASSYLGVSTDTQYF. CDR3 nucleotide sequence: TGTGCCAGCAGTTACTTGGGGGTCAGCACAGATACGCAGTATTTT.

The J gene is TRBJ2-3, the V gene TRBV4-2; unclear D gene. Germline CDR1 is LGHNA and CDR2 is YNFKEQ. The CDR3 is 16 residues long. Trimming took off 1 base at V and 3 bases at J, with 14 bases between the two ends. Here the CDR3 DNA reads TGTGCCAGCAGCCAAGCGATCTCGCTAGGGACAGATACGCAGTATTTT. Its translation is CASSQAISLGTDTQYF.

The chain is built from TRBV3-1 and TRBJ1-2; D call uncertain. There are 12 residues in the CDR3. The V end lost 3 bases, the J end lost 5 bases, and 7 bases lay between the germline ends. CDR1 and CDR2 (germline): LGHDT, YNNKEL (reference sequence). This CDR3 reads CASSQRPYGYTF. In nucleotides, the CDR3 is TGTGCCAGCAGCCAGAGACCTTATGGCTACACCTTC.

This sequence joins TRBV6-5 and TRBJ2-3; 12 positions agree with TRBD2. Looked up from germline, CDR1 is MNHEY and CDR2 is SVGAGI. There are 16 residues in the CDR3. Germline trimming cut 4 bases from V and 4 bases from J; bases unmatched to any gene: 6. CDR3 sequence (DNA): TGTGCCAGCAGTTCCAGGACTAGCGGGAAGGCAGATACGCAGTATTTT. It specifies CASSSRTSGKADTQYF.

This sequence joins TRBV7-8 and TRBJ2-3; D call uncertain. The CDR3 runs to 16 residues. The V end was cut by 5 bases, the J end by 6 bases, with 21 bases between. Germline-derived CDR1 and CDR2 are SGHVS and FQNEAQ. The CDR3 protein is CASSRLRGRVRDTQYF. The CDR3 DNA follows: TGTGCCAGCAGCCGATTACGCGGAAGAGTTCGCGATACGCAGTATTTT.

The V gene is TRBV30, the J gene TRBJ2-1, with TRBD2 identical over 10 bases. The V segment lost 3 bases and the J segment 4 bases; nucleotides outside the gene matches: 6. This CDR3 spans 15 amino acids. Germline lookup yields CDR1 GTSNPN and CDR2 SVGIG (reference sequence). The CDR3 here is CAWRPGLAPYNEQFF. In DNA form, the CDR3 reads TGTGCCTGGAGACCGGGACTAGCGCCGTACAATGAGCAGTTCTTC.

V and J are TRBV7-2 and TRBJ2-1, with 9 nucleotides matching TRBD1. Trimming took 5 bases from V and 9 from J; bases not matched to a gene: 5. This CDR3 has 13 residues. Per germline, CDR1 SGHTA and CDR2 FQGNSA. The CDR3 loop reads CASSAGTGIEQFF. In DNA, the CDR3 is TGTGCCAGCAGCGCGGGGACAGGGATTGAGCAGTTCTTC. The whole variable domain, filled in from reference TRBV7-2 and TRBJ2-1, reads GAGVSQSPSNKVTEKGKDVELRCDPISGHTALYWYRQSLGQGLEFLIYFQGNSAPDKSGLPSDRFSAERTGGSVSTLTIQRTQQEDSAVYLCASSAGTGIEQFFGPGTRLTVL.

The rearrangement joins TRBV27 to TRBJ2-3; the D gene could be TRBD1 or TRBD2 (6 bases each). Per the germline V gene, CDR1 is MNHEY and CDR2 is SMNVEV (reference sequence). CDR3 length equals 15 residues. Between the trimmed V and J ends, which lost 7 bases and 1 base, there was a span of 15 bases. The CDR3 reads CASTLGGLRTDTQYF. Here the CDR3 DNA reads TGTGCCAGCACCTTAGGGGGGCTTCGCACAGATACGCAGTATTTT.

The rearrangement joins TRBV18 to TRBJ1-2; D might be TRBD1 (6 bases). V was shortened by 3 bases and J by 4 bases, with 9 bases between the two germline ends. Germline CDR1 and CDR2: KGHSH and LQKENI. CDR3 length: 13 residues. This chain's CDR3 is CASSPPGAYGYTF. The CDR3 DNA follows: TGTGCCAGCTCACCTCCGGGGGCCTATGGCTACACCTTC.

CDR3 coding DNA: TGTGCCAGTAGTATACGAGGGGGCCAAGAGACCCAGTACTTC. Protein sequence: CASSIRGGQETQYF. This rearrangement joins TRBV19 to TRBJ2-5; tentative D call: TRBD1 (6 bases). The CDR3 covers 14 residues. V shed 2 bases and J shed 1 base, with 8 bases lying between them. Germline V CDR1 and CDR2: LNHDA, SQIVND (reference sequence).

The chain is built from TRBV20-1 and TRBJ2-1; D is undetermined. The CDR3 consists of 12 residues. CDR1 and CDR2 (germline): DFQATT, SNEGSKA (reference sequence). V shed 3 bases and J shed 4 bases, with 7 bases lying between them. The CDR3 reads CSASLLYNEQFF. In nucleotides, the CDR3 is TGCAGTGCTAGTCTCCTTTACAATGAGCAGTTCTTC.

This clonotype was seen more than once but under ten times. The rearrangement links TRBV6-4 to TRBJ2-7; no firm D call. Deletions cut 5 bases from V and 7 bases from J, with 12 bases between. The germline CDR1 and CDR2 sequences are MRHNA and SNTAGT. CDR3 length: 12 residues. CDR3 DNA sequence: TGTGCCAGCAGTAGTTCACCTAGGGAGCAGTACTTC. This gives the protein CASSSSPREQYF.

The rearrangement links TRBV2 to TRBJ1-5; D not resolved. The CDR3 contains 16 residues. CDR1 is SNHLY, CDR2 FYNNEI, per germline. The V end lost 7 bases, the J end lost 1 base, and 17 bases lay between the germline ends. In DNA, the CDR3 is TGTGCCAGCACCGAAAGAAACCGCGGGAGCAATCAGCCCCAGCATTTT. It yields the protein CASTERNRGSNQPQHF.